This entry lists 9 T cell receptor beta chains sequenced from one sample in a study of blood T cell repertoires in COVID-19. Profiling relied on immunoSEQ multiplex PCR, and the TCRdb table lists in-frame clones only, not all of them. The sample yields around 260,000 clones, approximately 88% seen once. Sequencing input: peripheral blood. These receptors originate from a woman in her thirties or forties who had recovered from COVID-19.

V usage is TRBV24-1 and J usage is TRBJ2-2; possible D gene TRBD1, 5 bases. Germline V gene lookup returns CDR1 KGHDR and CDR2 SFDVKD. V shed 4 bases and J shed 1 base, with 9 bases lying between them. The CDR3 is 15 amino acids. The CDR3 is CATSDLTENTGELFF. The CDR3, as DNA: TGTGCCACCAGTGACCTGACAGAGAACACCGGGGAGCTGTTTTTT.

The chain is built from TRBV10-2 and TRBJ1-1, with D unclear. The CDR3 spans 13 residues. Germline CDR1 reads WSHSY; CDR2 reads SAAADI. Trimming took off 3 bases at V and 1 base at J, with 6 bases between the two ends. The CDR3 is CASSEAPNTEAFF. CDR3 DNA: TGCGCCAGCAGTGAAGCACCGAACACTGAAGCTTTCTTT.

A single count supports this clone. This chain uses TRBV2 with TRBJ1-4; no clear D gene. V was pared by 6 bases and J by 0 bases, with 11 bases between. CDR3 size: 15 residues. The germline gives CDR1 SNHLY, CDR2 FYNNEI. The chain's CDR3 is CASRSNRATNEKLFF. In DNA, the CDR3 is TGTGCCAGCAGGTCTAACAGAGCAACTAATGAAAAACTGTTTTTT.

A single count supports this clone. At one boundary the junction diverges from the germline segment, which might be a read error. CDR3: CASRLGQMYQGTQYF. The CDR3 DNA sequence: TGTGCCAGCAGACTAGGACAGATGTACCAAGGGACCCAGTACTTC. The rearrangement joins TRBV5-8 to TRBJ2-5; tentative D call: TRBD1 (6 bases). The CDR3 is 15 residues long. Germline loops: CDR1 SGHTS, CDR2 YDEGEE.

This clone was recorded only once. V gene TRBV30 combines with J gene TRBJ2-5, with 9 nucleotides matching TRBD2. V gave up 2 bases and J gave up 4 bases; unmatched junction bases: 11. The CDR3 has 16 amino acids. CDR1 is GTSNPN, CDR2 SVGIG, per germline (reference sequence). The CDR3 DNA sequence: TGTGCCTGGAGTCCAATACCGGGACTAGCAACAGAGACCCAGTACTTC. Its protein is CAWSPIPGLATETQYF.

This sequence joins TRBV5-4 and TRBJ2-3; unclear D gene. CDR1 and CDR2 from the germline V gene are SGHNT and YYREEE (reference sequence). Trimming removed 5 bases from V and 3 bases from J, with 7 bases in between. CDR3 length equals 12 residues. DNA for the CDR3: TGTGCCAGCAGTTCGGTGACAGATACGCAGTATTTT. As protein: CASSSVTDTQYF.

The rearrangement links TRBV5-1 to TRBJ1-6; TRBD1 is a possible D gene (5 bases). The CDR3 extends over 15 amino acids. Trimming took off 1 base at V and 5 bases at J, with 10 bases between the two ends. The germline gives CDR1 SGHRS, CDR2 YFSETQ. CDR3 DNA sequence: TGCGCCAGCAGCTTGTCCGGGGGGGATAATTCACCCCTCCACTTT. Translated, it gives CASSLSGGDNSPLHF.

This clone was counted between two and nine times. This CDR3 is also generated by other DNA sequences in the sample. The chain employs TRBV6-6 and TRBJ2-1; TRBD2 aligns across 8 bases. Germline V gene sequence: CDR1 MNHNY, CDR2 SVGAGI (reference sequence). V lost 5 bases to trimming and J lost 3 bases; unmatched junction nucleotides: 6. This CDR3 comprises 15 residues. This CDR3 reads CASSPLAGSYNEQFF. DNA of the CDR3: TGTGCCAGCAGTCCCCTAGCGGGTAGCTACAATGAGCAGTTCTTC.

The CDR3 DNA follows: TGTGCCACCGGTCGGGGGTCTCGTCAGGGAGTCGCAGATACGCAGTATTTT. It specifies CATGRGSRQGVADTQYF. This chain links TRBV24-1 with TRBJ2-3; D might be TRBD2 (6 bases). Germline V gives CDR1 KGHDR, CDR2 SFDVKD. The V gene lost 9 bases and the J gene lost 4 bases, with 25 bases spanning the gap. The CDR3 totals 17 residues.